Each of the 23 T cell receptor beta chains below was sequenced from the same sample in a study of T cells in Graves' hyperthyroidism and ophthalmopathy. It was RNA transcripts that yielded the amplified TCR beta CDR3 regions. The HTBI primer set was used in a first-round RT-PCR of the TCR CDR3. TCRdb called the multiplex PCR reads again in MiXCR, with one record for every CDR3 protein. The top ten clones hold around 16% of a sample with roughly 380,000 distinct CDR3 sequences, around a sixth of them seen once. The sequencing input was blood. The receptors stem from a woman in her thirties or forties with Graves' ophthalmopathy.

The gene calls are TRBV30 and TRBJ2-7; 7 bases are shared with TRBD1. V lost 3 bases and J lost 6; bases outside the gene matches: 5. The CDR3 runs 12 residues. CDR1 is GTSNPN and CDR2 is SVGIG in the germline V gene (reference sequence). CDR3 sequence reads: CAWRATGIEQYF. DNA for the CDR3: TGTGCCTGGAGAGCGACAGGGATCGAGCAGTACTTC.

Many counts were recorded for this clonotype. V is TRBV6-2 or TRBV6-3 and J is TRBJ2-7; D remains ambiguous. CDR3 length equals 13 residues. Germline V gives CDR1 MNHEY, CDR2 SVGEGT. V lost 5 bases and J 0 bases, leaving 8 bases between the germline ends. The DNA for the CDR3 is TGTGCCAGCAGTACGGACGTCTCCTACGAGCAGTACTTC. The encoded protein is CASSTDVSYEQYF.

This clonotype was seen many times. CDR3 bases: TGTGCCAGCAGTTCAGGAGGGAAGGGGGACACTGAAGCTTTCTTT. Its protein product is CASSSGGKGDTEAFF. The V gene is TRBV27, the J gene TRBJ1-1, with D perhaps matching TRBD1 (6 bases). The germline CDR1 and CDR2 sequences are MNHEY and SMNVEV (reference sequence). CDR3 size: 15 residues. V lost 4 bases and J lost 3, with 15 bases in between.

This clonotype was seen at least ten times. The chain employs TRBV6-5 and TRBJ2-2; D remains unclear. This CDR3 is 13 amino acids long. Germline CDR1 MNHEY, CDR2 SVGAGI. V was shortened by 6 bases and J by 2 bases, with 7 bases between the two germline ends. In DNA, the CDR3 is TGTGCCAGCAGCTCGGTTAACACCGGGGAGCTGTTTTTT. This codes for CASSSVNTGELFF.

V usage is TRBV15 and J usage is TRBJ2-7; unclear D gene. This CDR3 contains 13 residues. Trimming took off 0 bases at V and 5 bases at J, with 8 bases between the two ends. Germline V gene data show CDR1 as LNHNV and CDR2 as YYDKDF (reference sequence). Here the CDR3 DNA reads TGTGCCACCAGCAGAGATGGAAGGCACGAGCAGTACTTC. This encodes CATSRDGRHEQYF.

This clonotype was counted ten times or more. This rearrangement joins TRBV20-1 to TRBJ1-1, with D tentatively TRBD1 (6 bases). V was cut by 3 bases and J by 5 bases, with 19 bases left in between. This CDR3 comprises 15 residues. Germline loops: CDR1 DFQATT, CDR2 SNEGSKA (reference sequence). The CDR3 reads CSAREQGSLGTEAFF. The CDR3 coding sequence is TGCAGTGCTAGGGAACAGGGTAGTCTGGGGACTGAAGCTTTCTTT.

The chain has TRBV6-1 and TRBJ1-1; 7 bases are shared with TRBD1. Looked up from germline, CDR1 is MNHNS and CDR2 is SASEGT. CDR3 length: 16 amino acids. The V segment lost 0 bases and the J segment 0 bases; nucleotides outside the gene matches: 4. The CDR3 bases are TGTGCCAGCAGTGAAGCCGGGACAGTGGTGAACACTGAAGCTTTCTTT. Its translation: CASSEAGTVVNTEAFF.

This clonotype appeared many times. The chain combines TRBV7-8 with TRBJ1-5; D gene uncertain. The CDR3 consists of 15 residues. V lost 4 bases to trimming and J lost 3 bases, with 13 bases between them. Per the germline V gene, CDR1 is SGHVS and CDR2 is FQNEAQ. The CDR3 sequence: CASSSRGRLNQPQHF. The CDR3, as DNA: TGTGCCAGCAGCTCCCGGGGAAGACTCAATCAGCCCCAGCATTTT.

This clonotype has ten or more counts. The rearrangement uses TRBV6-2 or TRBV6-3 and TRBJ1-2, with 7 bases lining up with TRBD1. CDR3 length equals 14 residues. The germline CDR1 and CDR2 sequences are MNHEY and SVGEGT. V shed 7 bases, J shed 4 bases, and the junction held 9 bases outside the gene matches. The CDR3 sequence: CASTPRDRVYGYTF. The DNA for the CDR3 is TGTGCCAGCACTCCCCGGGACAGAGTCTATGGCTACACCTTC.

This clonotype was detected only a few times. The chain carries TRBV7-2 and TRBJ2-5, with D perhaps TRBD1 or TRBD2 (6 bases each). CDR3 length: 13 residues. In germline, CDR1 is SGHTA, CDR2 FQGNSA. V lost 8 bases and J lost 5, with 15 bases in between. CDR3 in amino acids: CASRLGGRETQYF. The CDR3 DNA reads TGTGCCAGCCGATTGGGGGGCAGGGAGACCCAGTACTTC.

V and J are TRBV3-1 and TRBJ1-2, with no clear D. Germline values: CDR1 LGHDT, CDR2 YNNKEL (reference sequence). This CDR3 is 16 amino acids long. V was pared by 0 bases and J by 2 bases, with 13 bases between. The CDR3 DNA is TGTGCCAGCAGCCAAGAGGTTTGGGAGGACAACTATGGCTACACCTTC. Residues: CASSQEVWEDNYGYTF. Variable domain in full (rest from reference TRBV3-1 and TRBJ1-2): DTAVSQTPKYLVTQMGNDKSIKCEQNLGHDTMYWYKQDSKKFLKIMFSYNNKELIINETVPNRFSPKSPDKAHLNLHINSLELGDSAVYFCASSQEVWEDNYGYTFGSGTRLTVV.

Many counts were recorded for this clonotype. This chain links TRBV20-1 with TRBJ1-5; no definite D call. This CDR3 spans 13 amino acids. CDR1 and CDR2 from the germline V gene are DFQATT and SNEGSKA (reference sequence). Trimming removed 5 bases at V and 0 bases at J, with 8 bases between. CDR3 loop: CSAWSYSNQPQHF. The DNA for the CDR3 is TGCAGTGCTTGGAGTTATAGCAATCAGCCCCAGCATTTT.

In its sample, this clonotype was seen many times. Here the CDR3 reads CASSPAVIAFF. The CDR3 DNA follows: TGTGCCAGCAGTCCGGCTGTGATAGCTTTCTTT. The V gene is TRBV28, the J gene TRBJ1-1; no clear D. V was clipped by 5 bases and J by 10 bases, with 11 bases between them. Germline V CDR1 and CDR2: MDHEN, SYDVKM. The CDR3 consists of 11 residues.

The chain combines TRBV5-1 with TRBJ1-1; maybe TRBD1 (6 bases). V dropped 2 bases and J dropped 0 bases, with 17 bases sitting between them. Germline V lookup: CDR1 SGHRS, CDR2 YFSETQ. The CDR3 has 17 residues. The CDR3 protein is CASSFTPTGGLNTEAFF. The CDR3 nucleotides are TGCGCCAGCAGCTTTACTCCGACAGGTGGCCTGAACACTGAAGCTTTCTTT.

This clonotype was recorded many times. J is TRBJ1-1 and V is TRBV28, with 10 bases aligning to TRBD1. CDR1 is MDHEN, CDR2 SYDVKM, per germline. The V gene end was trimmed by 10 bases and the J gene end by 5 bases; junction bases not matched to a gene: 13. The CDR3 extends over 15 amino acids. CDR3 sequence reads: CATQTSRQGATEAFF. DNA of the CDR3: TGTGCCACCCAAACGTCACGACAGGGGGCAACTGAAGCTTTCTTT.

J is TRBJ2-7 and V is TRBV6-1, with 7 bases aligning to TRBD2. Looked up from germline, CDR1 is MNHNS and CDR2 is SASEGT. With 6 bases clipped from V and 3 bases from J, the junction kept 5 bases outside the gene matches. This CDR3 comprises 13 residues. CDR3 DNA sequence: TGTGCCAGCAGGGGAGCGGGACGCTACGAGCAGTACTTC. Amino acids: CASRGAGRYEQYF.

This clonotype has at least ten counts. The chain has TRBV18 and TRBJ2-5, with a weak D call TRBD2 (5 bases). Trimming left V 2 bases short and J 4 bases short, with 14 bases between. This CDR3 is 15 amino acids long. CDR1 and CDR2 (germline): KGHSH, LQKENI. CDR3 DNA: TGTGCCAGCTCACCAAGGCAGAACGGAGGAGAGACCCAGTACTTC. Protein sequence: CASSPRQNGGETQYF.

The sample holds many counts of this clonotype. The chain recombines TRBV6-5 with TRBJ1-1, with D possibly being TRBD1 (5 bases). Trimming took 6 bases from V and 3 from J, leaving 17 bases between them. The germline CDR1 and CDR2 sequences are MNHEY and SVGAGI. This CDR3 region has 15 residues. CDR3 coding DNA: TGTGCCAGCAGCAGGCTTGGGGGGGGGGACACTGAAGCTTTCTTT. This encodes CASSRLGGGDTEAFF.

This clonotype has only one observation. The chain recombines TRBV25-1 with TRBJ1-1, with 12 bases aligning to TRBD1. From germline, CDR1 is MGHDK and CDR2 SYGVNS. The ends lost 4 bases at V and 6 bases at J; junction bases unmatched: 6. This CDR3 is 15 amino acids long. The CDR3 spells CASSGPGQGASEAFF. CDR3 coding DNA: TGTGCCAGCAGTGGACCGGGACAGGGGGCGTCTGAAGCTTTCTTT.

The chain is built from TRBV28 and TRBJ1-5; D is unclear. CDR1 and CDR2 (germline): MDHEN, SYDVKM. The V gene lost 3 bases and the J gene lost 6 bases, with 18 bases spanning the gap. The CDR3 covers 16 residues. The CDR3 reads CASSLTSRLTTQPQHF. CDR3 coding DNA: TGTGCCAGCAGTTTGACCTCGCGGTTGACGACTCAGCCCCAGCATTTT.

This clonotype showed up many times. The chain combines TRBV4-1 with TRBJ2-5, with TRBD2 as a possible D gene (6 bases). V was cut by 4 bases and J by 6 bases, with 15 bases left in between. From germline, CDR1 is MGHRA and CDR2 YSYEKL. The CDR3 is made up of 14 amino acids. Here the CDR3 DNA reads TGCGCCAGCAGCCTGGACTATGCTTCAAAGACCCAGTACTTC. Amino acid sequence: CASSLDYASKTQYF.

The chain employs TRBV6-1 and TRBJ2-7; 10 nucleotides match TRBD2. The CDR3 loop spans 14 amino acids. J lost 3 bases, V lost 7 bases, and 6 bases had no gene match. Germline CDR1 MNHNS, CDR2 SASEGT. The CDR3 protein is CASTSGRGGYEQYF. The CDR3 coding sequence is TGTGCCAGCACTAGCGGGAGAGGGGGCTACGAGCAGTACTTC.

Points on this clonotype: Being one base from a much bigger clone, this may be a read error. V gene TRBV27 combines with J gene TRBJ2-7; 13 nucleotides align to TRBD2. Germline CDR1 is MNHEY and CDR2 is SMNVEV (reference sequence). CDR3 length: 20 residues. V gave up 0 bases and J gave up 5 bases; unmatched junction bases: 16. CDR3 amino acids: CASSLSARGTSGNRPHEQYF. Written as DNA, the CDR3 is TGTGCCAGCAGTTTATCGGCCAGGGGGACTAGCGGGAATCGGCCCCACGAGCAGTACTTC.